A selection of T cell receptor beta chains follows, all from one sample in a study of T cells after yellow fever vaccination. From the 5' RACE reads, TCRdb called clonotypes with MiXCR, one entry per CDR3 protein. The sample has over 300,000 distinct CDR3 sequences; less than 4.5% are singletons. Sequenced material: PBMCs, taken on the day of the yellow fever booster vaccination. These receptors originate from a young man who received the YFV17D yellow fever vaccine. Both conserved end residues are part of each CDR3. A D gene is named only where the DNA matches it firmly. Some rows mark clone size as missing; the rest say once, few, many or name a class of expanded clone.

v_gene: TRBV6-6; d_gene: TRBD1; abundance: few; len: 14; j_gene: TRBJ1-5; CDR3aa: CASSLEGAPQPQHF; CDR3nt: TGTGCCAGCAGTCTCGAGGGGGCCCCTCAGCCCCAGCATTTT
v_gene: TRBV19; d_gene: -; abundance: few; len: 15; j_gene: TRBJ2-7; CDR3aa: CASSILMGPNYEQYF; CDR3nt: TGTGCCAGTAGTATACTTATGGGACCCAACTACGAGCAGTACTTC
v_gene: TRBV10-1; d_gene: -; abundance: few; len: 13; j_gene: TRBJ2-7; CDR3aa: CASSEQGGYEQYF; CDR3nt: TGCGCCAGCAGTGAGCAAGGGGGCTACGAGCAGTACTTC
v_gene: TRBV20-1; d_gene: TRBD1; abundance: few; len: 14; j_gene: TRBJ1-5; CDR3aa: CSAQTHRGNQPQHF; CDR3nt: TGCAGTGCCCAGACGCACAGGGGGAATCAGCCCCAGCATTTT
v_gene: TRBV11-1; d_gene: TRBD2; abundance: many; len: 15; j_gene: TRBJ2-1; CDR3aa: CASSPGGGGYNEQFF; CDR3nt: TGTGCCAGCAGCCCCGGTGGGGGGGGCTACAATGAGCAGTTCTTC
v_gene: TRBV20-1; d_gene: -; abundance: -; len: 16; j_gene: TRBJ1-5; CDR3aa: CSARVTQGRGNQPQHF; CDR3nt: TGCAGTGCTAGAGTAACGCAGGGTCGGGGCAATCAGCCCCAGCATTTT
v_gene: TRBV20-1; d_gene: -; abundance: few; len: 15; j_gene: TRBJ1-5; CDR3aa: CSAVSGIHSNQPQHF; CDR3nt: TGCAGTGCTGTCTCGGGGATACATAGCAATCAGCCCCAGCATTTT
v_gene: TRBV2; d_gene: -; abundance: many; len: 14; j_gene: TRBJ2-5; CDR3aa: CASSEAWTKETQYF; CDR3nt: TGTGCCAGCAGTGAAGCATGGACGAAAGAGACCCAGTACTTC
v_gene: TRBV24-1; d_gene: -; abundance: -; len: 13; j_gene: TRBJ1-2; CDR3aa: CATSERQGSGYTF; CDR3nt: TGTGCCACCAGTGAACGGCAGGGTTCTGGCTACACCTTC
v_gene: TRBV6-2/TRBV6-3; d_gene: -; abundance: -; len: 16; j_gene: TRBJ2-5; CDR3aa: CASSSLTGTLKETQYF; CDR3nt: TGTGCCAGCAGTTCGTTAACCGGGACGTTGAAAGAGACCCAGTACTTC
v_gene: TRBV7-9; d_gene: -; abundance: few; len: 15; j_gene: TRBJ1-6; CDR3aa: CASSTRTALRSPLHF; CDR3nt: TGTGCCAGCAGCACCAGGACAGCCCTTCGGTCACCCCTCCACTTT
v_gene: TRBV5-5; d_gene: -; abundance: many; len: 16; j_gene: TRBJ2-4; CDR3aa: CASSLRATEAKNIQYF; CDR3nt: TGTGCCAGCAGCTTGAGAGCGACGGAGGCCAAAAACATTCAGTACTTC
v_gene: TRBV29-1; d_gene: -; abundance: -; len: 14; j_gene: TRBJ2-2; CDR3aa: CSVDSGVNTGELFF; CDR3nt: TGCAGCGTTGACTCCGGGGTGAACACCGGGGAGCTGTTTTTT
v_gene: TRBV7-9; d_gene: -; abundance: -; len: 14; j_gene: TRBJ1-6; CDR3aa: CASSIRTVNSPLHF; CDR3nt: TGTGCCAGCAGCATCCGGACAGTAAATTCACCCCTCCACTTT
v_gene: TRBV9; d_gene: TRBD1; abundance: many; len: 16; j_gene: TRBJ2-5; CDR3aa: CASSPSGTGDAETQYF; CDR3nt: TGTGCCAGCAGCCCGAGCGGGACAGGGGACGCGGAGACCCAGTACTTC
v_gene: TRBV7-8; d_gene: TRBD1; abundance: many; len: 16; j_gene: TRBJ2-3; CDR3aa: CASSSRTGRTTDTQYF; CDR3nt: TGTGCCAGCAGCTCCCGGACAGGGCGAACCACAGATACGCAGTATTTT
v_gene: TRBV4-1; d_gene: -; abundance: many; len: 16; j_gene: TRBJ2-5; CDR3aa: CASSQERGDREETQYF; CDR3nt: TGCGCCAGCAGCCAAGAGCGGGGGGACAGGGAAGAGACCCAGTACTTC
v_gene: TRBV6-1; d_gene: -; abundance: many; len: 12; j_gene: TRBJ1-2; CDR3aa: CASTIGRGGYTF; CDR3nt: TGTGCCAGCACTATAGGACGTGGGGGCTACACCTTC
v_gene: TRBV6-2/TRBV6-3; d_gene: -; abundance: many; len: 14; j_gene: TRBJ2-5; CDR3aa: CASKGRRGWETQYF; CDR3nt: TGTGCCAGCAAGGGTCGCAGGGGTTGGGAGACCCAGTACTTC
v_gene: TRBV19; d_gene: TRBD1; abundance: -; len: 16; j_gene: TRBJ2-5; CDR3aa: CASSVITGGLQETQYF; CDR3nt: TGTGCCAGTAGCGTGATTACAGGGGGACTCCAAGAGACCCAGTACTTC
v_gene: TRBV7-2; d_gene: -; abundance: -; len: 13; j_gene: TRBJ2-1; CDR3aa: CASSRLDFNEQFF; CDR3nt: TGTGCCAGCAGCCGCCTGGACTTCAATGAGCAGTTCTTC
v_gene: TRBV7-8; d_gene: TRBD1; abundance: many; len: 16; j_gene: TRBJ2-1; CDR3aa: CASSKLTGARGNEQFF; CDR3nt: TGTGCCAGCAGCAAACTGACAGGGGCCCGTGGGAATGAGCAGTTCTTC
v_gene: TRBV5-1; d_gene: TRBD1; abundance: many; len: 14; j_gene: TRBJ2-5; CDR3aa: CASGLGTAQETQYF; CDR3nt: TGCGCCAGCGGACTCGGGACAGCCCAAGAGACCCAGTACTTC
v_gene: TRBV6-2/TRBV6-3; d_gene: -; abundance: -; len: 14; j_gene: TRBJ1-1; CDR3aa: CASSYWSGNTEAFF; CDR3nt: TGTGCCAGCAGTTACTGGTCAGGGAACACTGAAGCTTTCTTT
v_gene: TRBV5-6; d_gene: -; abundance: few; len: 15; j_gene: TRBJ2-5; CDR3aa: CASSSPLRGSETQYF; CDR3nt: TGTGCCAGCAGCTCACCCTTAAGGGGGTCAGAGACCCAGTACTTC
v_gene: TRBV5-5; d_gene: TRBD1; abundance: -; len: 17; j_gene: TRBJ2-1; CDR3aa: CASSHLAEGQIYNEQFF; CDR3nt: TGTGCCAGCAGCCATCTAGCAGAGGGACAGATATACAATGAGCAGTTCTTC
v_gene: TRBV21-1; d_gene: -; abundance: many; len: 8; j_gene: TRBJ2-7; CDR3aa: CASSKGYF; CDR3nt: TGTGCCAGCAGCAAAGGGTACTTC
v_gene: TRBV12-3/TRBV12-4; d_gene: -; abundance: many; len: 11; j_gene: TRBJ1-2; CDR3aa: CASSGIYGYTF; CDR3nt: TGTGCCAGCAGTGGGATCTATGGCTACACCTTC
v_gene: TRBV4-1; d_gene: TRBD2; abundance: many; len: 14; j_gene: TRBJ2-1; CDR3aa: CASSHPGLAPKQFF; CDR3nt: TGCGCCAGCAGCCATCCGGGACTAGCCCCCAAGCAGTTCTTC
v_gene: TRBV5-1; d_gene: TRBD2; abundance: many; len: 13; j_gene: TRBJ2-5; CDR3aa: CASSGGTMETQYF; CDR3nt: TGCGCCAGCAGCGGAGGGACTATGGAGACCCAGTACTTC
v_gene: TRBV20-1; d_gene: -; abundance: few; len: 14; j_gene: TRBJ2-7; CDR3aa: CSASLGTGAYEQYF; CDR3nt: TGCAGTGCTAGTCTAGGAACAGGAGCTTACGAGCAGTACTTC
v_gene: TRBV10-3; d_gene: TRBD1; abundance: few; len: 14; j_gene: TRBJ2-2; CDR3aa: CAIRRQGDTGELFF; CDR3nt: TGTGCCATCAGGCGACAGGGTGACACCGGGGAGCTGTTTTTT
v_gene: TRBV28; d_gene: TRBD1; abundance: many; len: 17; j_gene: TRBJ2-2; CDR3aa: CASISPQGASNTGELFF; CDR3nt: TGTGCCAGCATTTCCCCACAGGGGGCCTCGAACACCGGGGAGCTGTTTTTT
v_gene: TRBV2; d_gene: -; abundance: many; len: 16; j_gene: TRBJ2-3; CDR3aa: CASSERSSVHTDTQYF; CDR3nt: TGTGCCAGCAGTGAAAGGTCCAGCGTACACACAGATACGCAGTATTTT
v_gene: TRBV3-1; d_gene: -; abundance: many; len: 15; j_gene: TRBJ1-5; CDR3aa: CASSLRGGSNQPQHF; CDR3nt: TGTGCCAGCAGCCTCCGAGGAGGGAGCAATCAGCCCCAGCATTTT
v_gene: TRBV30; d_gene: -; abundance: few; len: 12; j_gene: TRBJ2-1; CDR3aa: CAWSVKGRRQFF; CDR3nt: TGTGCCTGGAGTGTAAAAGGGCGTCGGCAGTTCTTC
v_gene: TRBV6-5; d_gene: -; abundance: few; len: 12; j_gene: TRBJ2-5; CDR3aa: CASRTNQETQYF; CDR3nt: TGTGCCAGCAGGACCAACCAAGAGACCCAGTACTTC
v_gene: TRBV10-2; d_gene: -; abundance: many; len: 13; j_gene: TRBJ1-2; CDR3aa: CASSEKTDYGYTF; CDR3nt: TGCGCCAGCAGTGAGAAAACAGACTATGGCTACACCTTC